The 28 T cell receptor beta chains presented below share a single source sample, sequenced in a study of blood T cells in healthy people across ages. Together with a sample-barcoded 5' primer, a J-beta primer mix was included in a second PCR lasting roughly 7 to 11 cycles. TCRdb ran MiXCR on the 5' RACE reads and lists one entry per CDR3 protein. The data show about 1.4 million distinct CDR3 sequences, approximately 59% seen once. The sample taken for sequencing was blood. These receptors came from a man between 18 and 29 years old in good health.

V gene TRBV5-6 combines with J gene TRBJ2-3; 9 bases align to TRBD2. Germline loops: CDR1 SGHDT, CDR2 YYEEEE. J was trimmed by 2 bases and V by 4 bases; bases with no gene match: 11. The CDR3 has 17 amino acids. The CDR3 spells CASSRPWTSATTDTQYF. The CDR3 DNA is TGTGCCAGCAGCCGCCCCTGGACTAGCGCGACCACAGATACGCAGTATTTT.

The V gene is TRBV4-2, the J gene TRBJ2-7; no clear D gene. V shed 3 bases and J shed 3 bases, with 21 bases lying between them. CDR1 and CDR2 from the germline V gene are LGHNA and YNFKEQ. The CDR3 runs 17 residues. The DNA of the CDR3 is TGTGCCAGCAGCCACCCTCCGGGCCAGGAATTACACTACGAGCAGTACTTC. Its protein product is CASSHPPGQELHYEQYF.

The chain couples TRBV12-3 or TRBV12-4 to TRBJ1-5; D not resolved. The CDR3 spans 12 residues. V was cut by 6 bases and J by 6 bases, with 9 bases left in between. DNA for the CDR3: TGTGCCAGCAGAATGACCCCTCAGCCCCAGCATTTT. It codes for CASRMTPQPQHF.

This rearrangement joins TRBV20-1 to TRBJ2-4, with D possibly being TRBD2 (6 bases). The DNA end favors TRBJ2-7, so the J call may be wrong. Germline V CDR1 and CDR2: DFQATT, SNEGSKA (reference sequence). The CDR3 is made up of 14 amino acids. CDR3 sequence (DNA): TGCAGTGCTAGCGGGCCCCTCGGGAGCTACGAGCAGTACTTC. This sequence encodes CSASGPLGSYEQYF.

There are a few counts of this clonotype. V usage is TRBV29-1 and J usage is TRBJ1-2, with TRBD1 as a possible D gene (5 bases). Germline CDR1 and CDR2: SQVTM and ANQGSEA. V was shortened by 6 bases and J by 4 bases, with 15 bases between the two germline ends. The CDR3 covers 13 residues. In DNA form, the CDR3 reads TGCAGCGTCCCCGGGACCATAAGCTATGGCTACACCTTC. Its protein product is CSVPGTISYGYTF.

The V call is TRBV12-5, the J call TRBJ2-3, with D perhaps assigned TRBD1 or TRBD2 (5 bases each). Between the trimmed V and J ends, which lost 1 base and 2 bases, there was a span of 13 bases. The CDR3 spans 16 residues. Germline-derived CDR1 and CDR2 are LGHNT and FRNRAP. The CDR3, as DNA: TGTGCTAGTGGTTTGGAACAGGACTCCTCCACAGATACGCAGTATTTT. Its protein is CASGLEQDSSTDTQYF.

V is TRBV6-2 or TRBV6-3 and J is TRBJ1-1; D perhaps matches TRBD1 (6 bases). Germline lookup yields CDR1 MNHEY and CDR2 SVGEGT. The CDR3 has 13 amino acids. Trimming left V 2 bases short and J 7 bases short, with 11 bases between. CDR3 coding DNA: TGTGCCAGCAGTTACCCCGGACAGAATGAAGCTTTCTTT. Protein sequence: CASSYPGQNEAFF.

This sequence joins TRBV7-2 and TRBJ2-7, with 9 positions matching TRBD1. Looked up from germline, CDR1 is SGHTA and CDR2 is FQGNSA. V lost 5 bases and J lost 5; bases outside the gene matches: 7. The CDR3 sequence is 14 residues long. This CDR3 reads CASSPRDRANEQYF. CDR3 DNA: TGTGCCAGCAGCCCCAGGGACAGGGCCAACGAGCAGTACTTC.

There are a few counts of this clonotype. This sequence joins TRBV27 and TRBJ2-1; the D gene is possibly TRBD2 (6 bases). V was trimmed by 9 bases and J by 6 bases, leaving 12 bases between them. This CDR3 region has 12 residues. CDR1 is MNHEY, CDR2 SMNVEV, per germline (reference sequence). In DNA, the CDR3 is TGTGCCAGTGCACGGGGGATCAATGAGCAGTTCTTC. The encoded protein is CASARGINEQFF.

The chain uses TRBV29-1 and TRBJ2-2; 7 nucleotides align to TRBD2. The CDR3 has 13 residues. With 5 bases clipped from V and 1 base from J, the junction kept 1 base outside the gene matches. Germline V gene data show CDR1 as SQVTM and CDR2 as ANQGSEA. In DNA form, the CDR3 reads TGCAGCGTTCTAGCGGAGAACACCGGGGAGCTGTTTTTT. Its translation is CSVLAENTGELFF.

In this sample, this clonotype turned up many times. As DNA, the CDR3 is TGCAGCACCAGGACTAGCTCCGAGCAGTACTTC. Residues: CSTRTSSEQYF. The chain employs TRBV29-1 and TRBJ2-7; 8 positions match TRBD2. Trimming at V came to 8 bases and at J to 6 bases, leaving 6 bases not matched to a gene. The CDR3 is 11 amino acids. Germline V gene sequence: CDR1 SQVTM, CDR2 ANQGSEA.

The chain couples TRBV4-2 to TRBJ2-7; D is unclear. V was cut by 0 bases and J by 5 bases, with 8 bases left in between. The CDR3 loop spans 13 amino acids. Germline lookup yields CDR1 LGHNA and CDR2 YNFKEQ. The DNA of the CDR3 is TGTGCCAGCAGCCAAGACCGGTCGGACGAGCAGTACTTC. This gives the protein CASSQDRSDEQYF.

V and J are TRBV7-2 and TRBJ2-3; 9 bases are a match to TRBD2. V lost 1 base and J lost 3; bases outside the gene matches: 11. From germline, CDR1 is SGHTA and CDR2 FQGNSA. This CDR3 region has 18 residues. In DNA, the CDR3 is TGTGCCAGCAGCTTAGGGGCGAGAGGAGCGGGGGGTACAGATACGCAGTATTTT. It encodes CASSLGARGAGGTDTQYF.

This clonotype appeared once. The chain couples TRBV4-1 to TRBJ2-7; the match to TRBD1 covers 7 bases. This CDR3 is built from 16 residues. V trimming: 4 bases; J trimming: 0 bases; junction bases outside the gene matches: 9. Germline values: CDR1 MGHRA, CDR2 YSYEKL. Written as DNA, the CDR3 is TGCGCCAGCAGCCTAATAATCACAGGGGACTCCTACGAGCAGTACTTC. It translates to CASSLIITGDSYEQYF.

This clonotype has a handful of counts. The J gene is TRBJ2-1, the V gene TRBV20-1, with no clear D. Trimming took off 6 bases at V and 0 bases at J, with 15 bases between the two ends. Germline V gene lookup returns CDR1 DFQATT and CDR2 SNEGSKA (reference sequence). The CDR3 totals 15 residues. CDR3 bases: TGCAGTGCCGGATCACTGGGCTTCTCCTACAATGAGCAGTTCTTC. Translation: CSAGSLGFSYNEQFF.

The chain combines TRBV19 with TRBJ2-7, with D tentatively TRBD2 (6 bases). CDR1 and CDR2 (germline): LNHDA, SQIVND (reference sequence). The CDR3 is made up of 14 amino acids. With 5 bases removed from V and 6 bases from J, the gap between germline ends came to 17 bases. In nucleotides, the CDR3 is TGTGCCAGTAGTTCTCGGGGGAGGACCAGCGAGCAGTACTTC. It specifies CASSSRGRTSEQYF.

The chain combines TRBV27 with TRBJ1-1; possibly TRBD1 for D (6 bases). V lost 5 bases and J lost 3, with 13 bases in between. Germline V CDR1 and CDR2: MNHEY, SMNVEV (reference sequence). The CDR3 consists of 14 residues. The CDR3 nucleotides read TGTGCCAGCAGTCCCCGACAGGAGGACACTGAAGCTTTCTTT. Translating gives CASSPRQEDTEAFF.

The chain combines TRBV9 with TRBJ2-1, with TRBD2 identical over 8 bases. V dropped 3 bases and J dropped 7; count of bases not matched to a gene: 6. This CDR3 comprises 14 residues. The germline V gene encodes CDR1 SGDLS and CDR2 YYNGEE. The CDR3 region is CASSAGGDKNEQFF. The CDR3 bases are TGTGCCAGCAGCGCGGGGGGGGATAAGAATGAGCAGTTCTTC.

The V gene is TRBV4-1, the J gene TRBJ1-1; 7 nucleotides agree with TRBD1. The CDR3 length is 16 residues. The germline CDR1 and CDR2 sequences are MGHRA and YSYEKL. V lost 4 bases, J lost 4 bases, and 12 bases stayed unmatched. In nucleotides, the CDR3 is TGCGCCAGCAGCCGGATCTTGGGAGGGGGCTTCACTGAAGCTTTCTTT. Translated: CASSRILGGGFTEAFF.

The chain joins TRBV5-6 to TRBJ2-3; D ambiguous. This CDR3 comprises 17 residues. Germline CDR1 and CDR2: SGHDT and YYEEEE. Trimming shortened V by 1 base and J by 4 bases, and 19 bases separated the two germline ends. The CDR3, as DNA: TGTGCCAGCAGCTTGAGGCTGGACCCTACTCCGGCAGATACGCAGTATTTT. Translated, it gives CASSLRLDPTPADTQYF. The full variable domain, with the rest looked up from reference TRBV5-6 and TRBJ2-3, is DAGVTQSPTHLIKTRGQQVTLRCSPKSGHDTVSWYQQALGQGPQFIFQYYEEEERQRGNFPDRFSGHQFPNYSSELNVNALLLGDSALYLCASSLRLDPTPADTQYFGPGTRLTVL.

J is TRBJ2-4 and V is TRBV20-1, with TRBD2 as a possible D gene (7 bases). The ends were cut back, 0 bases at V and 5 bases at J, with 14 bases in the middle. The germline CDR1 and CDR2 sequences are DFQATT and SNEGSKA (reference sequence). The CDR3 consists of 15 residues. CDR3 sequence reads: CSAREPGGIENIQYF. The CDR3 DNA reads TGCAGTGCTAGAGAGCCGGGGGGCATAGAAAACATTCAGTACTTC.

The rearrangement links TRBV6-5 to TRBJ1-5; TRBD1 might be the D (5 bases). Trimming left V 4 bases short and J 3 bases short, with 7 bases between. This CDR3 region has 13 residues. Germline V gives CDR1 MNHEY, CDR2 SVGAGI. DNA of the CDR3: TGTGCCAGCAGTTCGGGGCACAATCAGCCCCAGCATTTT. Protein: CASSSGHNQPQHF.

The table lists this clonotype with a few counts. This rearrangement joins TRBV10-2 to TRBJ2-3; D not resolved. Germline values: CDR1 WSHSY, CDR2 SAAADI. There are 16 residues in the CDR3. Trimming removed 0 bases at V and 4 bases at J, with 14 bases between. The CDR3 protein is CASSESNELWADTQYF. The CDR3 region has the DNA TGCGCCAGCAGTGAGTCGAATGAGCTGTGGGCAGATACGCAGTATTTT.

This clonotype was seen more than once but under ten times. V gene TRBV21-1 combines with J gene TRBJ2-7; the D call TRBD1 from the table was never checked on the DNA. TRBV21-1 is marked as a pseudogene. There are 14 residues in the CDR3. This CDR3 is CASSRRTGSYEQYF. As DNA, the CDR3 is TGTGCCAGCAGCCGCCGGACGGGAAGCTACGAGCAGTACTTC.

The V gene is TRBV6-6, the J gene TRBJ2-7; 7 positions agree with TRBD1. Germline trimming cut 6 bases from V and 2 bases from J; bases unmatched to any gene: 10. The CDR3 contains 15 residues. Germline CDR1 MNHNY, CDR2 SVGAGI (reference sequence). In DNA form, the CDR3 reads TGTGCCAGCAGAGCCCTCCGGGACAGTACCTACGAGCAGTACTTC. Translated: CASRALRDSTYEQYF.

V gene TRBV6-5 combines with J gene TRBJ2-1; the D is unclear. The V end lost 0 bases, the J end lost 13 bases, and 19 bases lay between the germline ends. CDR3 length equals 15 residues. Germline V gene sequence: CDR1 MNHEY, CDR2 SVGAGI. This CDR3 reads CASSYSAGFQETQFF. For the CDR3, the DNA is TGTGCCAGCAGTTACTCTGCAGGCTTCCAAGAGACCCAGTTCTTC.

This clonotype was seen a handful of times. V usage is TRBV10-3 and J usage is TRBJ1-1; D is perhaps TRBD1 (5 bases). Germline loops: CDR1 ENHRY, CDR2 SYGVKD. Trimming cost V 4 bases and J 2 bases, with 11 bases left between them. The CDR3 has 14 amino acids. The CDR3 DNA reads as TGTGCCATCAGTGCCGGGACCACCAACACTGAAGCTTTCTTT. The encoded protein is CAISAGTTNTEAFF.

CDR3: CASSQDRSRIRSGANVLTF. The CDR3 DNA reads as TGTGCCAGCAGCCAAGATCGGAGCAGGATCCGCTCTGGGGCCAACGTCCTGACTTTC. The rearrangement uses TRBV3-1 and TRBJ2-6, with no clear D. This CDR3 is built from 19 residues. In germline, CDR1 is LGHDT, CDR2 YNNKEL (reference sequence). Trimming stripped 0 bases from V and 0 bases from J, with 15 bases between.